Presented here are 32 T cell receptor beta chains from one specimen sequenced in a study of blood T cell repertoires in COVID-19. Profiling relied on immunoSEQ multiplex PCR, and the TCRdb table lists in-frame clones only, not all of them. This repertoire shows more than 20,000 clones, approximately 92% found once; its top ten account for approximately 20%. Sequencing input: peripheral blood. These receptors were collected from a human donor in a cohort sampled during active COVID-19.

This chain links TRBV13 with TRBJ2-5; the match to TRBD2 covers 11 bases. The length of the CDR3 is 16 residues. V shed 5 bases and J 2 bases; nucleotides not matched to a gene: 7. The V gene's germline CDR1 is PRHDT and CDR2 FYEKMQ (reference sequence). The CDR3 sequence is CASSRTSGGPQETQYF. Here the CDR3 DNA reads TGTGCCAGCAGCCGTACTAGCGGGGGCCCACAAGAGACCCAGTACTTC.

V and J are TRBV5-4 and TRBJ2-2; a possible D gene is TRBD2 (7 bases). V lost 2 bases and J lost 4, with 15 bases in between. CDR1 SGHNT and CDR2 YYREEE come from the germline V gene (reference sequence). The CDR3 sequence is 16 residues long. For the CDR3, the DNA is TGTGCCAGCAGCTTCGTGGGGGGGCCGATCACCGGGGAGCTGTTTTTT. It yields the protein CASSFVGGPITGELFF.

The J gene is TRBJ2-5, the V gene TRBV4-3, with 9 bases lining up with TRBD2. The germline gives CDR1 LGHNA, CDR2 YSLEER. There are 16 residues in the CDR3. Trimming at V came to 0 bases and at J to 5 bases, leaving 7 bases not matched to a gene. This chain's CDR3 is CASSQDSSGVGETQYF. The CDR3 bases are TGCGCCAGCAGCCAAGATTCTAGCGGGGTGGGGGAGACCCAGTACTTC.

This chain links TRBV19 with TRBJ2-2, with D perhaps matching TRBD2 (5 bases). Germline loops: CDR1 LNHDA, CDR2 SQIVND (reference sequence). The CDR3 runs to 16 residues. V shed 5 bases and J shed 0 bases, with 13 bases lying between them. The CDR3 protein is CASSPAGTTNTGELFF. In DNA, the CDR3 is TGTGCCAGTAGTCCTGCGGGTACCACGAACACCGGGGAGCTGTTTTTT.

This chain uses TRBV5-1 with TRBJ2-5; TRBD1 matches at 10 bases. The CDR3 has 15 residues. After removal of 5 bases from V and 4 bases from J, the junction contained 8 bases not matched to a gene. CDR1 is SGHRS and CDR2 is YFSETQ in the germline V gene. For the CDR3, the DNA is TGCGCCAGCAGTCGACAGGGGGCTTTAGGAGAGACCCAGTACTTC. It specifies CASSRQGALGETQYF.

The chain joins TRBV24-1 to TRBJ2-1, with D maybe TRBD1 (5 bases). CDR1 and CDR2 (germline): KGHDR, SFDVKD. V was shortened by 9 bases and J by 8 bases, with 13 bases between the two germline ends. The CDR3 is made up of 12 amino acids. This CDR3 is CATQGVFDEQFF. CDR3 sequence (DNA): TGTGCCACCCAAGGGGTTTTCGATGAGCAGTTCTTC.

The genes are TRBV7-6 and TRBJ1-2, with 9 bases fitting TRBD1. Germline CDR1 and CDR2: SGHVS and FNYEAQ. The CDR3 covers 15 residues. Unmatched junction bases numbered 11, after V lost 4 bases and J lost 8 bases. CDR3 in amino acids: CASSSGVNRGRGYTF. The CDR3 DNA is TGTGCCAGCAGCTCCGGGGTTAACAGGGGGCGAGGCTACACCTTC.

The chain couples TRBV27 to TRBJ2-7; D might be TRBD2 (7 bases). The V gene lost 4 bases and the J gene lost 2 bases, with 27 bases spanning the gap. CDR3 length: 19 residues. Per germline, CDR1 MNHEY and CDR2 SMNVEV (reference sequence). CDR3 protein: CASSSFGGGHGDWPYEQYF. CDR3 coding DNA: TGTGCCAGCAGTTCCTTTGGGGGGGGCCACGGAGACTGGCCCTACGAGCAGTACTTC.

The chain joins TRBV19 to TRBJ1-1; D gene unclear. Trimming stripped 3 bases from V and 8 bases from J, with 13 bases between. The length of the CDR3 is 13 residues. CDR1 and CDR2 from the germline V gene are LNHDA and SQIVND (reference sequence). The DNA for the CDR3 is TGTGCCAGTAGTATTGCGCGGGGAGGAGAAGCTTTCTTT. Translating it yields CASSIARGGEAFF.

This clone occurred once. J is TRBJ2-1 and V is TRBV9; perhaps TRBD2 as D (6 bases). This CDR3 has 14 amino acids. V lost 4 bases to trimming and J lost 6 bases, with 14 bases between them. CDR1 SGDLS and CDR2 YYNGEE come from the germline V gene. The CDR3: CASSPSGVSNEQFF. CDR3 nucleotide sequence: TGTGCCAGCAGCCCATCGGGGGTAAGCAATGAGCAGTTCTTC.

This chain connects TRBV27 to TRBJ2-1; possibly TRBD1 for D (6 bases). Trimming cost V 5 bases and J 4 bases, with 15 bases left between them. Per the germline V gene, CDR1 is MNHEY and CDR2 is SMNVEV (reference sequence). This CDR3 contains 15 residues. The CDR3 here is CASSLRPGVYNEQFF. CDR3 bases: TGTGCCAGCAGTCTGCGACCAGGGGTTTACAATGAGCAGTTCTTC.

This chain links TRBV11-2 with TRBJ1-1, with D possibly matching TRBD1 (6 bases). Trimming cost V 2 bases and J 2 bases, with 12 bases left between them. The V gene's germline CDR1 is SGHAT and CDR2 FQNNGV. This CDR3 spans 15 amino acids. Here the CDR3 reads CASSLSGQQNTEAFF. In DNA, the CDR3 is TGTGCCAGCAGCTTATCGGGACAACAAAACACTGAAGCTTTCTTT. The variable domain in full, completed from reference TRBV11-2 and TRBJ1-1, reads EAGVAQSPRYKIIEKRQSVAFWCNPISGHATLYWYQQILGQGPKLLIQFQNNGVVDDSQLPKDRFSAERLKGVDSTLKIQPAKLEDSAVYLCASSLSGQQNTEAFFGQGTRLTVV.

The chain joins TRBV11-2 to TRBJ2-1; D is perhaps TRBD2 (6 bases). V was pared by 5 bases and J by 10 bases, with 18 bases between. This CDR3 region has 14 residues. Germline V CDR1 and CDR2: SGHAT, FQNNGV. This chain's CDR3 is CASSHGRGRGEQFF. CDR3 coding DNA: TGTGCCAGCAGCCATGGGCGGGGACGTGGAGAGCAGTTCTTC.

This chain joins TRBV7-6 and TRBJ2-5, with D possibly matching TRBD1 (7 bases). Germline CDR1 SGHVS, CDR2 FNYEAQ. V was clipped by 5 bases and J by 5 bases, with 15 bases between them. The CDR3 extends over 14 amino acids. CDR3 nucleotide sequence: TGTGCCAGCAGCGTCCAGGGGGGCCTGGAGACCCAGTACTTC. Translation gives CASSVQGGLETQYF.

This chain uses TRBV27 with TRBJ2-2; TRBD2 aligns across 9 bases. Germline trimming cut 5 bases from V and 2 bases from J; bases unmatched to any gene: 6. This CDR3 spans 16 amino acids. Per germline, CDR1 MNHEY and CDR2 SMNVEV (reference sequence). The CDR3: CASSRRGGGNTGELFF. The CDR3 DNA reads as TGTGCCAGCAGTCGACGCGGGGGGGGCAACACCGGGGAGCTGTTTTTT.

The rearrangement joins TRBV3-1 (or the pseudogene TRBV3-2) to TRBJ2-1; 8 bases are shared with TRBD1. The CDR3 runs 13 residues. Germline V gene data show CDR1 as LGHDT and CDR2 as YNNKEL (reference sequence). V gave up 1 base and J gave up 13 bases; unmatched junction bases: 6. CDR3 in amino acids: CASSQATGTGQFF. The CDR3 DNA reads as TGTGCCAGCAGCCAAGCTACCGGGACAGGACAGTTCTTC.

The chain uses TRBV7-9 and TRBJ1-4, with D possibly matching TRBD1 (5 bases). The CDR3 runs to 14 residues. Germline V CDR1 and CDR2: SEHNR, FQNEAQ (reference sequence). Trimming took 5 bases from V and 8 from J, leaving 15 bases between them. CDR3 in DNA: TGTGCCAGCAGCCTCGAGGCAGGGAGGGAAAAACTGTTTTTT. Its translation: CASSLEAGREKLFF. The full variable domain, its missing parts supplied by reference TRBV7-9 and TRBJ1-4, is DTGVSQNPRHKITKRGQNVTFRCDPISEHNRLYWYRQTLGQGPEFLTYFQNEAQLEKSRLLSDRFSAERPKGSFSTLEIQRTEQGDSAMYLCASSLEAGREKLFFGSGTQLSVL.

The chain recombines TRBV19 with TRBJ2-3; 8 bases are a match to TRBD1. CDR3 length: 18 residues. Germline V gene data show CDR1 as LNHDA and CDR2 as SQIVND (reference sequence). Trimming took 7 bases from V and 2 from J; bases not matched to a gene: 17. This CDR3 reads CASTPGGTGGFITDTQYF. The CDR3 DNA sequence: TGTGCCAGTACCCCAGGAGGTACAGGGGGTTTTATCACAGATACGCAGTATTTT.

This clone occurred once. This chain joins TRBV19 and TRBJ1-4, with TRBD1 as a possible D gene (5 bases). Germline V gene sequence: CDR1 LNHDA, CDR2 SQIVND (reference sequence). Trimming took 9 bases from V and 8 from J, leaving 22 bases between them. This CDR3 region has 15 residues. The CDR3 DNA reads TGTGCCAGCTCCGACAGTCACGGATATACCGAAAAACTGTTTTTT. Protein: CASSDSHGYTEKLFF. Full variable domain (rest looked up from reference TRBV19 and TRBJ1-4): DGGITQSPKYLFRKEGQNVTLSCEQNLNHDAMYWYRQDPGQGLRLIYYSQIVNDFQKGDIAEGYSVSREKKESFPLTVTSAQKNPTAFYLCASSDSHGYTEKLFFGSGTQLSVL.

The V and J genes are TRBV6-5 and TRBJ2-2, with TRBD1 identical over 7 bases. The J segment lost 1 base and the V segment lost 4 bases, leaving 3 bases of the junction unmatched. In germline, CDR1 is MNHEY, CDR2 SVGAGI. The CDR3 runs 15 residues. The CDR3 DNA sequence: TGTGCCAGCAGTTCCCGGACAGGGAACACCGGGGAGCTGTTTTTT. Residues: CASSSRTGNTGELFF.

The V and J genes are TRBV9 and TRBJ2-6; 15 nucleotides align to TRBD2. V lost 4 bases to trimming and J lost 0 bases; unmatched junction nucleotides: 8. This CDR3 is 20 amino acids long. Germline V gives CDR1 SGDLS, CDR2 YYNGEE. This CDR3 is CASSPQGLAGGYSGANVLTF. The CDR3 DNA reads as TGTGCCAGCAGCCCCCAGGGACTAGCGGGGGGATACTCTGGGGCCAACGTCCTGACTTTC.

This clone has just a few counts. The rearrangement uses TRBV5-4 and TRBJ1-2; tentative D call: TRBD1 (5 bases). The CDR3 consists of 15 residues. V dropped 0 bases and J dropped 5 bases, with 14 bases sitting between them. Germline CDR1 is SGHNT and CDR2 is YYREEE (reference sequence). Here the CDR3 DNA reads TGTGCCAGCAGCTTGGCGACAGCCGGAAGGTATGGCTACACCTTC. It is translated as CASSLATAGRYGYTF.

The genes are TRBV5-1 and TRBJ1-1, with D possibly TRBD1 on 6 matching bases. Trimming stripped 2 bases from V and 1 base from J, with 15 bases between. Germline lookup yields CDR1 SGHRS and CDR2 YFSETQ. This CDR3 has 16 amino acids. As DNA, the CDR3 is TGCGCCAGCAGCTTTACCCGGGACACCCCGAACACTGAAGCTTTCTTT. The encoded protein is CASSFTRDTPNTEAFF.

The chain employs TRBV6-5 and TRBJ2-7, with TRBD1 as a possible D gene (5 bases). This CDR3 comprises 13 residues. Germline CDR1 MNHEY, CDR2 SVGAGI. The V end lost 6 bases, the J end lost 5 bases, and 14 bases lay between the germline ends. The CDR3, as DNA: TGTGCCAGCAGCGACAGTACGTCTGACGAGCAGTACTTC. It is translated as CASSDSTSDEQYF.

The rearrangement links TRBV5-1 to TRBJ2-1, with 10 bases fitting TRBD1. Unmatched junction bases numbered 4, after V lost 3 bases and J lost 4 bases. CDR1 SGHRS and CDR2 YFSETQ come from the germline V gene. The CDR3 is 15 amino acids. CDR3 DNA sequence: TGCGCCAGCAGCTCGGGGACAGGGGCATACAATGAGCAGTTCTTC. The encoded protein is CASSSGTGAYNEQFF.

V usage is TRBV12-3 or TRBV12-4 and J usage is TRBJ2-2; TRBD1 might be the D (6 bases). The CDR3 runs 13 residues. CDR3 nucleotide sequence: TGTGCGTCCGGGACATTGAACACCGGGGAGCTGTTTTTT. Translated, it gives CASGTLNTGELFF.

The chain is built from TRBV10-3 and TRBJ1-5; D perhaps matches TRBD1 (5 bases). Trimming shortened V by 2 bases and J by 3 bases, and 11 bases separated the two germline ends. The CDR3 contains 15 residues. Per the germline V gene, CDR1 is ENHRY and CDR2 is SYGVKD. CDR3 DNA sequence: TGTGCCATCAGTGAGACTGACAGCCACAATCAGCCCCAGCATTTT. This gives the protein CAISETDSHNQPQHF.

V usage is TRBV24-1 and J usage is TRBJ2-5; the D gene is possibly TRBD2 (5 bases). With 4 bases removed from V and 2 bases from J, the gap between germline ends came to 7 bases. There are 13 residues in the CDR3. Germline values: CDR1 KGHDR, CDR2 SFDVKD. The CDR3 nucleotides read TGTGCCACCAGTGAAAGCGGTCAAGAGACCCAGTACTTC. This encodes CATSESGQETQYF.

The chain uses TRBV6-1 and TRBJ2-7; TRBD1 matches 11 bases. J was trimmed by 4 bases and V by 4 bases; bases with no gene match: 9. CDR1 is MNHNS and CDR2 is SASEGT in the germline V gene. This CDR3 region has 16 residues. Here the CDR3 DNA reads TGTGCCAGCAGTGCGGACAGGGGGCGCAAGTCTTACGAGCAGTACTTC. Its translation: CASSADRGRKSYEQYF.

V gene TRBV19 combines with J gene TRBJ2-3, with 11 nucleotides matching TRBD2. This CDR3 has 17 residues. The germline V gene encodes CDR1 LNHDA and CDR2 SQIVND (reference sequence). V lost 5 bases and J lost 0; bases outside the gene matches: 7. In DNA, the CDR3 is TGTGCCAGTAGTGCGGCTAGCGGGGGGACTAGCACAGATACGCAGTATTTT. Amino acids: CASSAASGGTSTDTQYF.

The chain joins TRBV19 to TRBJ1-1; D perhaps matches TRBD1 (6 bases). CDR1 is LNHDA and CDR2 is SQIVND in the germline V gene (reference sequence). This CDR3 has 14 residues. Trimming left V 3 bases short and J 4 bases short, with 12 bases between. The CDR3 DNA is TGTGCCAGTAGTATCCCAGGGGTCGTCACTGAAGCTTTCTTT. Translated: CASSIPGVVTEAFF.

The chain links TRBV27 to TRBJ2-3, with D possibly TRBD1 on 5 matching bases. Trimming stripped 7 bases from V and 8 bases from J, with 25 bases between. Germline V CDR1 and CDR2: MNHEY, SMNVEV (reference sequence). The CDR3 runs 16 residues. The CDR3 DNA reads TGTGCCAGCACAACTACACGACCTGTCCAGGGAAGTACGCAGTATTTT. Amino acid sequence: CASTTTRPVQGSTQYF.